This is a list of T cell receptor beta chains from one sample in a study of control samples from healthy donors and cancer patients. Data came from immunoSEQ multiplex PCR; TCRdb stores just in-frame clones and leaves some out. The sample has roughly 370,000 clones; more than 80% are singletons. The specimen was PBMCs. Every receptor here comes from a man between 35 and 55 years old with head and neck cancer. Each CDR3 is given with its conserved first and last residue. The D gene is left open where the match is weak. Rows give clone size only sometimes, using once, few, many, or a class for an expanded clone.

TRBJ1-6	TRBV5-1	.	TRBD1	CASSLAESFGTGRSPLHF	TGCGCCAGCAGCTTGGCCGAATCATTTGGGACAGGGCGATCACCCCTCCACTTT
TRBJ2-1	TRBV5-1	.	.	CASSLKGYDNEQFF	TGCGCCAGCAGCTTGAAAGGGTACGACAATGAGCAGTTCTTC
TRBJ1-1	TRBV11-3	.	.	CASSLTGSNTEAFF	TGTGCCAGCAGCTTAACAGGGTCGAACACTGAAGCTTTCTTT
TRBJ2-7	TRBV2	.	.	CASDFRGGAYEQYF	TGTGCCAGCGATTTCCGGGGCGGGGCCTACGAGCAGTACTTC
TRBJ1-2	TRBV18	.	TRBD1	CASSPRDRGLGYTF	TGTGCCAGCTCACCTCGGGACAGGGGGCTCGGCTACACCTTC
TRBJ1-6	TRBV4-3	.	TRBD1	CASSQDPVAGGDNSPLHF	TGCGCCAGCAGCCAAGATCCCGTGGCAGGGGGAGATAATTCACCCCTCCACTTT
TRBJ2-2	TRBV28	.	.	CASYWGHTGELFF	TGTGCCAGCTACTGGGGGCACACCGGGGAGCTGTTTTTT
TRBJ2-3	TRBV6-4	.	TRBD2	CASSVDSGGGTDTQYF	TGTGCCAGCAGCGTCGACAGCGGGGGGGGCACAGATACGCAGTATTTT
TRBJ1-3	TRBV6-4	.	.	CASSVIWQDFSGNTIYF	TGTGCCAGCAGTGTTATCTGGCAGGATTTCTCTGGAAACACCATATATTTT
TRBJ2-5	TRBV6-5	.	.	CASSSPGQWGRETQYF	TGTGCCAGCAGTTCTCCGGGACAATGGGGGCGAGAGACCCAGTACTTC
TRBJ2-1	TRBV4-1	.	.	CASSQTQEHTNEQFF	TGCGCCAGCAGCCAGACTCAGGAGCACACGAATGAGCAGTTCTTC
TRBJ1-5	TRBV6-6	.	.	CASSYRGKQPQHF	TGTGCCAGCAGTTACCGGGGGAAGCAGCCCCAGCATTTT
TRBJ2-4	TRBV5-5	once	.	CASSPGAALQYF	TGTGCCAGCAGCCCTGGGGCGGCACTTCAGTACTTC
TRBJ2-4	TRBV12-5	.	TRBD1	CASVPPDRVGAKNIQYF	TGTGCTAGTGTTCCACCCGACAGGGTCGGGGCCAAAAACATTCAGTACTTC
TRBJ2-5	TRBV7-9	.	TRBD1	CASSLPRTGGGWETQYF	TGTGCCAGCAGCTTACCCCGGACAGGGGGCGGATGGGAGACCCAGTACTTC
TRBJ2-2	TRBV18	.	TRBD1	CASSPGLLPGQGSSGELFF	TGTGCCAGCTCACCAGGGCTCTTACCGGGACAGGGATCCTCCGGGGAGCTGTTTTTT
TRBJ1-4	TRBV6-5	once	.	CASTLLGGAGEKLFF	TGTGCCAGCACCCTTCTAGGGGGGGCCGGAGAAAAACTGTTTTTT
TRBJ1-5	TRBV28	.	.	CASSLGLGYSNQPQHF	TGTGCCAGCAGTTTAGGTCTCGGGTATAGCAATCAGCCCCAGCATTTT
TRBJ1-4	TRBV12-3/TRBV12-4	.	.	CASGLREKLFF	TGTGCCAGCGGGTTAAGGGAAAAACTGTTTTTT
TRBJ1-3	TRBV30	.	.	CAWSSRALVSSSGNTIYF	TGTGCCTGGAGTTCCAGGGCCCTGGTCTCAAGCTCTGGAAACACCATATATTTT
TRBJ1-4	TRBV7-9	.	TRBD1	CASSPGQGEKLFF	TGTGCCAGCAGCCCCGGACAGGGAGAAAAACTGTTTTTT
TRBJ1-5	TRBV5-8	once	TRBD1	CASSLLSGGVGNQPQHF	TGTGCCAGCAGCTTGTTGTCAGGGGGTGTTGGCAATCAGCCCCAGCATTTT
TRBJ2-3	TRBV4-2	.	.	CASSQDPTPSTDTQYF	TGTGCCAGCAGCCAAGATCCGACACCCAGCACAGATACGCAGTATTTT
TRBJ2-2	TRBV18	.	.	CASSPPNSIDGELFF	TGTGCCAGCTCACCACCGAACAGTATAGACGGGGAGCTGTTTTTT
TRBJ2-7	TRBV6-2/TRBV6-3	many	.	CASSYSDNSYEQYF	TGTGCCAGCAGTTACTCGGACAACTCCTACGAGCAGTACTTC
TRBJ1-5	TRBV6-5	.	.	CASSDSRGETAQHF	TGTGCCAGCAGTGACTCTAGGGGGGAAACGGCCCAGCATTTT
TRBJ2-5	TRBV5-5	once	TRBD2	CASSLSGLAGALGEETQYF	TGTGCCAGCAGCTTGAGCGGGCTAGCGGGGGCCCTCGGGGAGGAGACCCAGTACTTC
TRBJ2-1	TRBV7-3	.	TRBD1	CASSSHPGQGGNEQFF	TGTGCCAGCAGCTCACATCCGGGACAGGGGGGCAATGAGCAGTTCTTC
TRBJ1-4	TRBV6-5	.	.	CASSPARAPNEKLFF	TGTGCCAGCAGTCCCGCCAGGGCCCCTAATGAAAAACTGTTTTTT
TRBJ2-1	TRBV7-9	few	TRBD2	CASSLRLAGDNEQFF	TGTGCCAGCAGCTTAAGACTAGCGGGAGACAATGAGCAGTTCTTC
TRBJ1-1	TRBV5-6	.	.	CASSLIGAKIFTEAFF	TGTGCCAGCAGCTTGATAGGGGCGAAGATTTTCACTGAAGCTTTCTTT
TRBJ1-4	TRBV2	.	.	CASRAGRPLGEKLFF	TGTGCCAGCCGGGCGGGGCGGCCCTTAGGGGAAAAACTGTTTTTT
TRBJ2-3	TRBV9	.	.	CASSVVGGRGTDTQYF	TGTGCCAGCAGCGTAGTGGGGGGGCGCGGCACAGATACGCAGTATTTT
TRBJ2-1	TRBV7-9	.	.	CASSTRTGSAEQFF	TGTGCCAGCAGCACCCGCACGGGGTCGGCTGAGCAGTTCTTC
TRBJ1-2	TRBV9	.	TRBD1	CASSDDRGRSNGYTF	TGTGCCAGCAGCGACGACAGGGGGAGATCCAATGGCTACACCTTC
TRBJ2-2	TRBV19	.	TRBD2	CASSMGTSGGTGELFF	TGTGCCAGTAGTATGGGGACTAGCGGGGGTACCGGGGAGCTGTTTTTT
TRBJ1-2	TRBV3-1/TRBV3-2	.	.	CASSQGQSGYGYTF	TGTGCCAGCAGCCAAGGGCAGTCTGGCTATGGCTACACCTTC
TRBJ2-7	TRBV12-3/TRBV12-4	once	TRBD1	CASSLRDRDEQYF	TGTGCCAGCAGTTTACGGGACAGGGACGAGCAGTACTTC
TRBJ2-1	TRBV29-1	once	.	CSVTPGHYNEQFF	TGCAGCGTCACACCGGGACATTACAATGAGCAGTTCTTC
TRBJ2-7	TRBV29-1	.	.	CSVEDLGSFSYEQYF	TGCAGCGTTGAAGATCTAGGGTCTTTCTCCTACGAGCAGTACTTC
TRBJ2-1	TRBV4-1	.	.	CASSSSPTTFQITPHEQFF	TGCGCCAGCAGCTCGAGCCCCACTACCTTCCAGATCACCCCCCATGAGCAGTTCTTC
TRBJ2-3	TRBV28	.	TRBD2	CASSLTSGPRTDTQYF	TGTGCCAGCAGCCTGACTAGCGGACCCCGCACAGATACGCAGTATTTT
TRBJ2-7	TRBV9	.	TRBD2	CASSMTGGSDEQYF	TGTGCCAGCAGCATGACGGGAGGAAGCGACGAGCAGTACTTC
TRBJ1-5	TRBV3-1/TRBV3-2	.	.	CASSQEFRGEPQHF	TGTGCCAGCAGCCAAGAATTCCGCGGAGAGCCCCAGCATTTT
TRBJ2-5	TRBV7-2	.	.	CASSFGGPDETQYF	TGTGCCAGCAGCTTCGGGGGGCCCGATGAGACCCAGTACTTC
TRBJ2-6	TRBV27	once	.	CASSPGRTNSGANVLTF	TGTGCCAGCAGTCCTGGCCGGACAAATTCTGGGGCCAACGTCCTGACTTTC